This T cell receptor beta chain is from a study of cytomegalovirus exposure and HLA in healthy donors. Whole-study findings and limits: A later analysis revealed that TCR association rates differed between HLA loci, peaking at DRB1 and bottoming out at HLA-C. The authors judged a highly shared variant cluster likely a sequencing artifact.

A note on this clone: Antigen: not known.

The V end was cut by 3 bases, the J end by 10 bases, with 11 bases between. CDR1 is SGHNT and CDR2 is YYREEE in the germline V gene (reference sequence). This CDR3 has 12 residues. PCR involved 60 Vbeta and 13 Jbeta primers. Sequencing was performed with immunoSEQ multiplex PCR; in TCRdb, only in-frame clones are kept and a portion is missing. The table lists around 150,000 clones, roughly 87% of them singletons. The origin of this receptor is a girl aged 5 to 17 in good health and CMV-seropositive. Sequencing was carried out using PBMCs. The V call is TRBV5-4, the J call TRBJ2-1; D is uncertain. DNA for the CDR3: TGTGCCAGCAGCTGGGCTGCGAGAGAGCAGTTCTTC. Translated, it gives CASSWAAREQFF.